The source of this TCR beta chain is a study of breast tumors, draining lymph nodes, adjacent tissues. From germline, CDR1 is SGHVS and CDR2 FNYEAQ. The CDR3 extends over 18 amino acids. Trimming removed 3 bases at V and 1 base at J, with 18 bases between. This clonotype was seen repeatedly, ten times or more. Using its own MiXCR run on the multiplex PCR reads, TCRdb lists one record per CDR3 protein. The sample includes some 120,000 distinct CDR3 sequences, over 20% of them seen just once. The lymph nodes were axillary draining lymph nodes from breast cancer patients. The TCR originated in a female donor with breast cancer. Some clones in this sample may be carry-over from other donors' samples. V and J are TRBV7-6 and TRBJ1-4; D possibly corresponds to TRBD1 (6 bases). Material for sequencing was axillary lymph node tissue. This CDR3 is CASSFSRGGHGTNEKLFF. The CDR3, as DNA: TGTGCCAGCAGCTTTAGTCGGGGGGGACATGGAACTAATGAAAAACTGTTTTTT.